This T cell receptor (beta chain) was profiled in a study of blood T cell repertoires in COVID-19. About the research overall: Researchers got acute and convalescent COVID-19 samples from the United States, Italy and Spain. PBMCs, B-cell-depleted T cells, or T cells were the source of the cDNA or gDNA that made up the material.

In the original analysis: Reference gene primer amplification gave estimated nucleated cell counts. Profiled with immunoSEQ multiplex PCR; TCRdb holds only in-frame clones, not every one. That table gives V, J and clone size, and the DNA gave D and trimming. The sample lists approximately 76,000 clones; around nine tenths were seen once. The TCR was taken from a man aged 25 to 40 with acute or convalescent COVID-19. Sequenced: peripheral blood.

The CDR3 DNA reads as TGTGCCAGCAGTGACGACGGAGCAACTAATGAAAAACTGTTTTTT. It translates to CASSDDGATNEKLFF. The chain employs TRBV2 and TRBJ1-4; D unresolved. CDR1 is SNHLY, CDR2 FYNNEI, per germline. V was shortened by 3 bases and J by 0 bases, with 8 bases between the two germline ends. There are 15 residues in the CDR3.